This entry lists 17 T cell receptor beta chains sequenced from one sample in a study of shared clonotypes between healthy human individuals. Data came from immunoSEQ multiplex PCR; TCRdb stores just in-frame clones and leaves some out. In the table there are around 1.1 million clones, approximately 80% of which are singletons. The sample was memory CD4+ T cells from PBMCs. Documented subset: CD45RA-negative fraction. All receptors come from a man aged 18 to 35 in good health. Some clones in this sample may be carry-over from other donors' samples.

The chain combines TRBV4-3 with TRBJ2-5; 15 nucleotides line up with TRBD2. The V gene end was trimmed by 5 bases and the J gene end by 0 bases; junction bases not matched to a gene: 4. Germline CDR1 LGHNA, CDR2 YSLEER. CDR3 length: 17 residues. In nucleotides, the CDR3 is TGCGCCAGCAGCTTCGGACTAGCGGGAGGGTACCAAGAGACCCAGTACTTC. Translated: CASSFGLAGGYQETQYF.

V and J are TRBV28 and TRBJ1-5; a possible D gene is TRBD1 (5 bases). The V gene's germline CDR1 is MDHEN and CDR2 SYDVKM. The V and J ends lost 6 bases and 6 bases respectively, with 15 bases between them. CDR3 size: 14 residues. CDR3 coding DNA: TGTGCCAGCAGGGGGCTAGGATACGTTCAGCCCCAGCATTTT. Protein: CASRGLGYVQPQHF.

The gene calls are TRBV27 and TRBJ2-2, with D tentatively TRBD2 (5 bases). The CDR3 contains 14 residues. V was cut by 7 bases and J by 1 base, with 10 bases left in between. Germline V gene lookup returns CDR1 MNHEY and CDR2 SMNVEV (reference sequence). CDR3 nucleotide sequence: TGTGCCAGCAATGAGGGCTTGAACACCGGGGAGCTGTTTTTT. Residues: CASNEGLNTGELFF.

CDR3 nucleotide sequence: TGCGCCAGCAGCTTGGAGGACAGGGGAGGCACAGATACGCAGTATTTT. Protein: CASSLEDRGGTDTQYF. The V gene is TRBV5-1, the J gene TRBJ2-3; 9 bases line up with TRBD1. Trimming took 0 bases from V and 1 from J; bases not matched to a gene: 3. The germline V gene has CDR1 SGHRS and CDR2 YFSETQ. The CDR3 has 16 residues.

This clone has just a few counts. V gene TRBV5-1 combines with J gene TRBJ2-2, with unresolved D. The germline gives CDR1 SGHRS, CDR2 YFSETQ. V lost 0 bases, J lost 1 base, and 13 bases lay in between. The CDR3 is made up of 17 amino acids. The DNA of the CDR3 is TGCGCCAGCAGCTTGGTATTACCCAGTGTGAACACCGGGGAGCTGTTTTTT. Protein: CASSLVLPSVNTGELFF.

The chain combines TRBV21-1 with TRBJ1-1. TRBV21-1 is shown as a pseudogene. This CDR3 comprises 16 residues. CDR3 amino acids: CASSNLRVGGNTEAFF. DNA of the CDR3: TGTGCCAGCAGCAACCTCAGGGTAGGAGGGAACACTGAAGCTTTCTTT.

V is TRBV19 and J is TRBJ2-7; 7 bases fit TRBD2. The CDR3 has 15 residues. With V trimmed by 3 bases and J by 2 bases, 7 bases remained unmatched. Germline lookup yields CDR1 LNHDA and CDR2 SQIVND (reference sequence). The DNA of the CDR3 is TGTGCCAGTAGTATTAGGGCGGGAGAGACCTACGAGCAGTACTTC. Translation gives CASSIRAGETYEQYF.

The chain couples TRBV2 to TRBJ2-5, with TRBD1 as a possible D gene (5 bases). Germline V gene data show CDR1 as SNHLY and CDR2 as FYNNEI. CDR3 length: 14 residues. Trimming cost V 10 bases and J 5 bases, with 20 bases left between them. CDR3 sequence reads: CAIARIQVGETQYF. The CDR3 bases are TGTGCCATCGCGAGGATACAGGTTGGCGAGACCCAGTACTTC.

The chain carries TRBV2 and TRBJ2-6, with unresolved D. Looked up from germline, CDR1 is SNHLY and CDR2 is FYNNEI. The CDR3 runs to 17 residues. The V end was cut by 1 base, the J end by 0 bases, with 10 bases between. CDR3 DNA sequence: TGTGCCAGCAGTGAAGACGTCCCTATCTCTGGGGCCAACGTCCTGACTTTC. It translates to CASSEDVPISGANVLTF.

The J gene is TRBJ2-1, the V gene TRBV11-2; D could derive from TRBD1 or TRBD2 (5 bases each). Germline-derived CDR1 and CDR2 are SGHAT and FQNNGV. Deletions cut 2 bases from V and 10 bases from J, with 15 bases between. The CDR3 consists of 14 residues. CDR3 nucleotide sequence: TGTGCCAGCAGCTTACCGACCTCGGGACGGGAGCAGTTCTTC. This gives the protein CASSLPTSGREQFF.

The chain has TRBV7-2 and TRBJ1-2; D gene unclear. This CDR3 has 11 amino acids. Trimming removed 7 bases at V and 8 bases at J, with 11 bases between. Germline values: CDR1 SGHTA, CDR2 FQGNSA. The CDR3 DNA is TGTGCCAGCAACCTCCTTTCCGGCTACACCTTC. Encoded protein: CASNLLSGYTF.

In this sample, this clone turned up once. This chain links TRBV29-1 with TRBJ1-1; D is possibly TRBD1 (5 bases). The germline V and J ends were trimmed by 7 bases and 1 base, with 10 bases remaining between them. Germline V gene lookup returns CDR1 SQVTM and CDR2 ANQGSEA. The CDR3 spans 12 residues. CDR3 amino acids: CSANQGNTEAFF. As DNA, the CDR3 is TGCAGCGCCAATCAGGGGAACACTGAAGCTTTCTTT.

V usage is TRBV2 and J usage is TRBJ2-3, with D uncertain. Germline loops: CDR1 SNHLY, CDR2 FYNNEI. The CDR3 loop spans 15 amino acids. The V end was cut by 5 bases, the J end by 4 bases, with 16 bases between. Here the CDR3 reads CASSLLAAFPDTQYF. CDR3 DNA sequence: TGTGCCAGCAGTTTACTTGCAGCGTTCCCAGATACGCAGTATTTT.

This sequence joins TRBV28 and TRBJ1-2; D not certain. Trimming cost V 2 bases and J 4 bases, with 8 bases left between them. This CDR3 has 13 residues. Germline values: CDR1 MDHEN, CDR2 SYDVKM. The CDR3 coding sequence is TGTGCCAGCAGTTTAGCAGCGACCTATGGCTACACCTTC. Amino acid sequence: CASSLAATYGYTF.

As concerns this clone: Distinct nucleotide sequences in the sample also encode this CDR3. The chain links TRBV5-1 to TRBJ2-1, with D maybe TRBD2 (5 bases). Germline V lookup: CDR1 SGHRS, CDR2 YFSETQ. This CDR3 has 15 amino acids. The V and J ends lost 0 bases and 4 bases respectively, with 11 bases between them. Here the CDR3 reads CASSLASGLYNEQFF. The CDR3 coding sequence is TGCGCCAGCAGCTTGGCCAGCGGCTTATACAATGAGCAGTTCTTC.

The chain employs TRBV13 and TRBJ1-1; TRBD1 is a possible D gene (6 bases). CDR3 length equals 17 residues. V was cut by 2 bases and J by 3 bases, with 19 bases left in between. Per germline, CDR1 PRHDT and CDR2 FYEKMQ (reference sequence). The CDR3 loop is CASSLQGRYVSDTEAFF. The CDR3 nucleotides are TGTGCCAGCAGCTTACAGGGGCGCTACGTATCGGACACTGAAGCTTTCTTT.

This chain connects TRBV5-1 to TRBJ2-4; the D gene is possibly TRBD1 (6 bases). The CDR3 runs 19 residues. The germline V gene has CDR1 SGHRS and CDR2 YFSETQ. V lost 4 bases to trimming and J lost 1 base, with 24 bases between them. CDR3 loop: CASSINRVEVAVAKNIQYF. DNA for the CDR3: TGCGCCAGCAGCATAAACAGGGTCGAGGTCGCCGTCGCCAAAAACATTCAGTACTTC.